This section outlines one T cell receptor beta chain sequence together with its context. The antigen is not known. These data belong to a study of a mutant IDH1 vaccine in newly diagnosed glioma. About the study: Patients were pretreated with radiotherapy, temozolomide, or both, mostly both.

Whole-study findings and limits: Pseudoprogression appeared independent of alterations in top peripheral clonotypes.

This CDR3 has 16 amino acids. Germline values: CDR1 MNHEY, CDR2 SVGAGI. V gave up 0 bases and J gave up 2 bases, with 14 bases separating them. The time point denotes: week 35, safety follow-up. Each dose of the vaccine consisted of 300 ug of mutant IDH1 20-mer peptide, with topical imiquimod. Measured with immunoSEQ multiplex PCR; TCRdb has only the in-frame clones, and not every one. The sample comprises about 56,000 clones, 86% of which are singletons, and more than 1.5% rests with the top ten. The V and J genes are TRBV6-5 and TRBJ2-7, with D possibly matching TRBD1 (6 bases). This clonotype was sampled from a man aged 40-49 years with glioma. Sequenced material: PBMCs, taken from a glioma patient whose treatment included an IDH1 peptide vaccine. CDR3 coding DNA: TGTGCCAGCAGTTACTCGGGGGCGGACTTTCCCTACGAGCAGTACTTC. This sequence encodes CASSYSGADFPYEQYF.